One and the same sample provided the 24 T cell receptor beta chains below, sequenced in a study of control samples from healthy donors and cancer patients. Sequenced by immunoSEQ multiplex PCR; TCRdb stores in-frame clones only, minus some. Counted here are some 140,000 clones, around 95% occurring once; the ten biggest clones make up 5% to 6.5%. The specimen was blood. These receptors came from a man in his forties in good health.

V is TRBV6-5 and J is TRBJ1-2; weak D call: TRBD1 (6 bases). The CDR3 is 14 amino acids. Looked up from germline, CDR1 is MNHEY and CDR2 is SVGAGI. V lost 7 bases and J 8 bases, leaving 20 bases between the germline ends. CDR3 residues: CASMLGGGLGGYTF. DNA for the CDR3: TGTGCCAGCATGCTTGGGGGGGGCCTAGGAGGCTACACCTTC.

This rearrangement joins TRBV6-5 to TRBJ2-2; D remains ambiguous. The CDR3 is made up of 11 amino acids. The V end was cut by 6 bases, the J end by 4 bases, with 3 bases between. The germline gives CDR1 MNHEY, CDR2 SVGAGI. The CDR3 nucleotides are TGTGCCAGCAGGGGCACCGGGGAGCTGTTTTTT. Amino acids: CASRGTGELFF.

The genes are TRBV29-1 and TRBJ2-1; no firm D call. V lost 7 bases to trimming and J lost 7 bases, with 5 bases between them. CDR3 size: 9 residues. Germline loops: CDR1 SQVTM, CDR2 ANQGSEA. CDR3: CSADNEQFF. The CDR3 nucleotides read TGCAGCGCCGATAATGAGCAGTTCTTC.

J is TRBJ1-4 and V is TRBV28; TRBD1 aligns across 8 bases. The trim removed 6 bases at V and 10 bases at J, leaving 13 bases unmatched. Germline CDR1 is MDHEN and CDR2 is SYDVKM. This CDR3 has 15 amino acids. CDR3 sequence: CASRTKTGALGKLFF. CDR3 nucleotides: TGTGCCAGCAGGACAAAGACAGGGGCGCTGGGAAAACTGTTTTTT.

The chain has TRBV30 and TRBJ2-3; weak D call: TRBD2 (6 bases). The length of the CDR3 is 14 residues. Germline-derived CDR1 and CDR2 are GTSNPN and SVGIG (reference sequence). The V gene lost 5 bases and the J gene lost 3 bases, with 15 bases spanning the gap. The CDR3 region is CAWGAVRGTDTQYF. In DNA form, the CDR3 reads TGTGCCTGGGGCGCCGTTCGGGGGACAGATACGCAGTATTTT.

The chain employs TRBV6-5 and TRBJ1-2; TRBD1 aligns across 7 bases. The CDR3 has 13 residues. Looked up from germline, CDR1 is MNHEY and CDR2 is SVGAGI. With V trimmed by 5 bases and J by 4 bases, 4 bases remained unmatched. Here the CDR3 reads CASSQGQSYGYTF. The DNA for the CDR3 is TGTGCCAGCAGTCAGGGACAGAGCTATGGCTACACCTTC.

The V and J genes are TRBV5-4 and TRBJ1-1; D ambiguous. The V gene lost 0 bases and the J gene lost 0 bases, with 6 bases spanning the gap. CDR3 length equals 14 residues. Germline V gives CDR1 SGHNT, CDR2 YYREEE (reference sequence). CDR3 bases: TGTGCCAGCAGCTTGGGACGGTTGAACACTGAAGCTTTCTTT. This gives the protein CASSLGRLNTEAFF.

V is TRBV6-5 and J is TRBJ1-5, with unresolved D. Germline assignment: CDR1 MNHEY and CDR2 SVGAGI. Trimming took 0 bases from V and 0 from J, leaving 9 bases between them. The CDR3 contains 16 residues. Written as DNA, the CDR3 is TGTGCCAGCAGTTACTCGCGGAGCCATAGCAATCAGCCCCAGCATTTT. Translation gives CASSYSRSHSNQPQHF.

Here the CDR3 DNA reads TGTGCCACCAGTGATTCCAGTGTCGGGGACACTGAAGCTTTCTTT. As protein: CATSDSSVGDTEAFF. The chain carries TRBV24-1 and TRBJ1-1; D is unclear. The CDR3 consists of 15 residues. Germline V gene sequence: CDR1 KGHDR, CDR2 SFDVKD. V lost 2 bases and J lost 3, with 12 bases in between.

In the case of this clone: Other DNA sequences in this sample translate to the same CDR3. The V and J genes are TRBV4-3 and TRBJ1-5; D not certain. The CDR3 has 13 residues. V dropped 0 bases and J dropped 7 bases, with 7 bases sitting between them. Germline CDR1 LGHNA, CDR2 YSLEER. Here the CDR3 DNA reads TGCGCCAGCAGCCAAGATTTTGGGCAGCCCCAGCATTTT. It specifies CASSQDFGQPQHF.

CDR3 DNA sequence: TGTGCCAGCAGTGACGGGAGCTCCTATAATTCACCCCTCCACTTT. Amino acids: CASSDGSSYNSPLHF. The chain employs TRBV6-4 and TRBJ1-6; D ambiguous. Looked up from germline, CDR1 is MRHNA and CDR2 is SNTAGT. Trimming removed 2 bases at V and 0 bases at J, with 5 bases between. The CDR3 is 15 residues long.

The V and J genes are TRBV14 and TRBJ2-2; D is unclear. The CDR3 loop spans 13 amino acids. Trimming removed 2 bases from V and 8 bases from J, with 9 bases in between. The germline V gene encodes CDR1 SGHDN and CDR2 FVKESK. The CDR3 DNA sequence: TGTGCCAGCAGCCAAATGTTGGCAGGGGAGCTGTTTTTT. This translates into CASSQMLAGELFF.

This clone was counted a single time. The sample has other DNA sequences that encode this CDR3 too. This chain joins TRBV9 and TRBJ1-1; 9 nucleotides align to TRBD1. Per the germline V gene, CDR1 is SGDLS and CDR2 is YYNGEE. Losses at the gene ends were 4 bases for V and 5 bases for J; bases not matched to a gene: 3. This CDR3 has 13 amino acids. The CDR3 reads CASSPGTGTEAFF. The CDR3 region has the DNA TGTGCCAGCAGCCCAGGGACAGGGACTGAAGCTTTCTTT.

The count of this clone is one. V gene TRBV5-1 combines with J gene TRBJ1-1; D unresolved. The germline V and J ends were trimmed by 5 bases and 5 bases, with 16 bases remaining between them. The germline V gene has CDR1 SGHRS and CDR2 YFSETQ. This CDR3 has 14 residues. In DNA form, the CDR3 reads TGCGCCAGCAGACTCAGGACGGGTGAGACTGAAGCTTTCTTT. Residues: CASRLRTGETEAFF.

Points on this clone: This same CDR3 is encoded by further DNA sequences in the sample. This chain connects TRBV9 to TRBJ1-1; D is uncertain. V gave up 0 bases and J gave up 1 base, with 7 bases separating them. This CDR3 contains 14 residues. CDR1 SGDLS and CDR2 YYNGEE come from the germline V gene. CDR3 DNA sequence: TGTGCCAGCAGCGTAGCTCCGGAGAACACTGAAGCTTTCTTT. Translating it yields CASSVAPENTEAFF.

The chain couples TRBV25-1 to TRBJ1-1; D is possibly TRBD1 (6 bases). The length of the CDR3 is 12 residues. Between the trimmed V and J ends, which lost 8 bases and 0 bases, there was a span of 7 bases. CDR1 is MGHDK and CDR2 is SYGVNS in the germline V gene. CDR3 sequence reads: CASGQMNTEAFF. For the CDR3, the DNA is TGTGCCAGCGGACAGATGAACACTGAAGCTTTCTTT.

This clone was seen just once. The chain is built from TRBV27 and TRBJ1-1; D is perhaps TRBD1 (5 bases). There are 15 residues in the CDR3. CDR1 is MNHEY and CDR2 is SMNVEV in the germline V gene (reference sequence). V was clipped by 3 bases and J by 0 bases, with 11 bases between them. CDR3 protein: CASSFQGNMNTEAFF. CDR3 bases: TGTGCCAGCAGTTTCCAGGGAAACATGAACACTGAAGCTTTCTTT.

The chain has TRBV4-2 and TRBJ1-5; D is possibly TRBD1 (6 bases). CDR3 length equals 14 residues. In germline, CDR1 is LGHNA, CDR2 YNFKEQ. V shed 3 bases and J shed 5 bases, with 11 bases lying between them. The chain's CDR3 is CASSQAGADQPQHF. CDR3 bases: TGTGCCAGCAGCCAGGCGGGGGCCGATCAGCCCCAGCATTTT.

A single count supports this clone. This chain connects TRBV3-1 (or the pseudogene TRBV3-2) to TRBJ2-5; the match to TRBD2 covers 13 bases. This CDR3 has 17 residues. V shed 4 bases, J shed 5 bases, and the junction held 10 bases outside the gene matches. Germline-derived CDR1 and CDR2 are LGHDT and YNNKEL (reference sequence). CDR3 nucleotides: TGTGCCAGCAGCCCATCACTAGCGGGGGGGTCGGGGGAGACCCAGTACTTC. It encodes CASSPSLAGGSGETQYF.

The V call is TRBV27, the J call TRBJ1-4; D is possibly TRBD1 (6 bases). Germline V lookup: CDR1 MNHEY, CDR2 SMNVEV (reference sequence). Trimming left V 6 bases short and J 5 bases short, with 13 bases between. CDR3 size: 14 residues. The CDR3 is CASRGTSPNEKLFF. The DNA of the CDR3 is TGTGCCAGCAGAGGGACAAGTCCCAATGAAAAACTGTTTTTT.

The chain carries TRBV5-4 and TRBJ1-2; D remains unclear. The CDR3 extends over 14 amino acids. Germline lookup yields CDR1 SGHNT and CDR2 YYREEE (reference sequence). V was shortened by 2 bases and J by 2 bases, with 10 bases between the two germline ends. CDR3 sequence reads: CASSLVQQNYGYTF. The CDR3 region has the DNA TGTGCCAGCAGCTTAGTACAGCAGAACTATGGCTACACCTTC.

This clone was seen just once. This CDR3 is CASSSWDRPNTDTQYF. CDR3 sequence (DNA): TGTGCCAGCAGTAGCTGGGACAGGCCAAACACAGATACGCAGTATTTT. The rearrangement uses TRBV27 and TRBJ2-3; TRBD1 aligns across 8 bases. Per the germline V gene, CDR1 is MNHEY and CDR2 is SMNVEV (reference sequence). V was pared by 5 bases and J by 2 bases, with 9 bases of the junction left unmatched. The CDR3 consists of 16 residues.

The gene calls are TRBV19 and TRBJ1-4; D may be TRBD1 (5 bases). Per the germline V gene, CDR1 is LNHDA and CDR2 is SQIVND (reference sequence). V lost 2 bases to trimming and J lost 6 bases, with 10 bases between them. CDR3 length: 14 residues. The CDR3 coding sequence is TGTGCCAGTAGTATATCCGGCAGGGATGAAAAACTGTTTTTT. Translation gives CASSISGRDEKLFF.

CDR3 in DNA: TGCGCCAGCAGTCCGAGACAGGTGAACTCCTACGAGCAGTACTTC. Encoded protein: CASSPRQVNSYEQYF. The rearrangement joins TRBV4-1 to TRBJ2-7; a weak D match, TRBD1 (6 bases). Germline CDR1 MGHRA, CDR2 YSYEKL. V was trimmed by 6 bases and J by 0 bases, leaving 15 bases between them. The CDR3 is 15 residues long.